The 2 T cell receptor beta chains given below trace back to one sample, sequenced in a study of shared clonotypes between healthy human individuals. Naive CD8 cells lacked CD45RO, underwent positive selection for CCR7 and left out terminally differentiated effector memory CD45RA+ cells. Sequencing used immunoSEQ multiplex PCR; TCRdb keeps in-frame clones, though not all of them. The top ten hold over 0.09% of the sample, which has approximately 600,000 clones, around 96% seen once. Source material: naive CD8+ T cells sorted from blood. Receptors originate from a woman in her twenties or thirties in good health.

This chain connects TRBV10-2 to TRBJ2-1; 13 bases agree with TRBD2. The germline CDR1 and CDR2 sequences are WSHSY and SAAADI. V was pared by 7 bases and J by 1 base, with 10 bases of the junction left unmatched. This CDR3 has 18 amino acids. DNA for the CDR3: TGCGCCAGCAACAAGGGACTAGCGGGACGAGGTTCCTACAATGAGCAGTTCTTC. Protein product: CASNKGLAGRGSYNEQFF.

This chain joins TRBV9 and TRBJ2-3; D possibly corresponds to TRBD1 (6 bases). Germline CDR1 is SGDLS and CDR2 is YYNGEE. The CDR3 has 16 residues. The germline V and J ends were trimmed by 1 base and 3 bases, with 15 bases remaining between them. The CDR3 region has the DNA TGTGCCAGCAGCGTATGGGACCTACAGGGTACAGATACGCAGTATTTT. Translating it yields CASSVWDLQGTDTQYF.